Detailed here is one T cell receptor beta chain. Its antigen is unidentified. The CDR3 loop spans 16 amino acids. The V end lost 3 bases, the J end lost 5 bases, and 17 bases lay between the germline ends. Germline V CDR1 and CDR2: SEHNR, FQNEAQ (reference sequence). The sample is drawn from a study of OX40 agonist ivuxolimab in advanced cancers. Across the whole study: The treatment was a fully human IgG2 OX40 agonist, ivuxolimab. Patient treatment consisted of intravenous ivuxolimab administration every 2 weeks at 0.01 to 10 mg/kg. Partial responses, seen in three patients, involved one hepatocellular carcinoma and two cutaneous melanomas. Study observations and caveats: Clonal expansion by week 6 occurred in CD4+ and CD8+ blood T cells (at 0.1 to 3.0 mg/kg).

Sequenced by immunoSEQ multiplex PCR; TCRdb stores in-frame clones only, minus some. The data show tens of thousands of clones, with around 90% seen just once and 4% to 4.5% held by the top ten. The J gene is TRBJ2-1, the V gene TRBV7-9; the D gene is possibly TRBD1 (5 bases). Material: CD4+ or CD8+ T cells sorted from blood, obtained in a trial of the OX40 agonist ivuxolimab. This clonotype was sampled from an adult with an advanced solid tumor such as melanoma, head and neck, liver or kidney cancer. This CDR3 reads CASSFIKSATDNEQFF. CDR3 DNA sequence: TGTGCCAGCAGCTTTATTAAGTCGGCGACAGACAATGAGCAGTTCTTC.